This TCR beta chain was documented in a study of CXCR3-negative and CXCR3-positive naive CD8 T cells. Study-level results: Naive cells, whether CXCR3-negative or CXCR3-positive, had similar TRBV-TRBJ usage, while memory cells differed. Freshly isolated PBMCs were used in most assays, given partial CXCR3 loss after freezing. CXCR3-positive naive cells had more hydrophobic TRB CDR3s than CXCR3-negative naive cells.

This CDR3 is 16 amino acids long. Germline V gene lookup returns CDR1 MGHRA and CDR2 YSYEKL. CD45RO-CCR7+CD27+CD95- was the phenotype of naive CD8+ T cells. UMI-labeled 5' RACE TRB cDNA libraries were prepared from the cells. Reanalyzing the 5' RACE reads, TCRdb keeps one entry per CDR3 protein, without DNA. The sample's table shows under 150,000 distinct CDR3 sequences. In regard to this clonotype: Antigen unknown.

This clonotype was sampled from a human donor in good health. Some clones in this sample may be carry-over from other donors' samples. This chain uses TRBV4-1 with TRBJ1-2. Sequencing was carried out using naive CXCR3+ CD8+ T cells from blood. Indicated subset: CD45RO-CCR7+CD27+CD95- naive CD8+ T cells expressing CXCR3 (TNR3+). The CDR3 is CASSQDSLGLYYGYTF.